The entry below describes one TCR beta chain. The sample belongs to a study of blood T cell repertoires in COVID-19. TCRdb keeps only in-frame clones here, not all; method: immunoSEQ multiplex PCR. The sample lists approximately 470,000 clones; approximately 86% were seen once. This CDR3 comprises 15 residues. Participants reported their clinical history, and cohort assignment relied on those reports. This TCR came from a woman between 18 and 29 years old who had recovered from COVID-19. This rearrangement joins TRBV21-1 to TRBJ1-1; TRBD1 is taken as the D call from the table, unchecked against the DNA. TRBV21-1 is described as a pseudogene. Sequenced sample: PBMCs or T cells enriched from blood (not recorded which). The CDR3 nucleotides are TGTGCCAGCAGCCAGTCGACAGGGGCCGGAACTGAAGCTTTCTTT. Its translation: CASSQSTGAGTEAFF.